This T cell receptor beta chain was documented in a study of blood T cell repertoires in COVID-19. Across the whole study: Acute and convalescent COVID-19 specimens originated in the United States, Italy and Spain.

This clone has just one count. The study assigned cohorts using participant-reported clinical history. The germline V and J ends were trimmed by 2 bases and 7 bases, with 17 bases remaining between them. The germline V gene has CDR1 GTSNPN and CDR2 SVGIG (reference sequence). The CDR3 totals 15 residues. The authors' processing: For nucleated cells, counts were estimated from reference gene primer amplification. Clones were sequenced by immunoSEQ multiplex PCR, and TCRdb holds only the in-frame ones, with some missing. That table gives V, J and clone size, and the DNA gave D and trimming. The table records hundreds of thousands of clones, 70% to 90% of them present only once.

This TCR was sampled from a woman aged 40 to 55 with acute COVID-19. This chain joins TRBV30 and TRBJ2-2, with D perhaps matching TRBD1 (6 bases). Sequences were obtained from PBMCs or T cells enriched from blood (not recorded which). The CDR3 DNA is TGTGCCTGGAGTCCGGGACACCTAATTGGCGGGGAGCTGTTTTTT. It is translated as CAWSPGHLIGGELFF.